This T cell receptor beta chain stems from a study of tumor-infiltrating lymphocytes in glioblastoma multiforme. Study-level results: RNA-based TCR sequencing may distort clone frequencies, since cells carry unequal TCR transcript numbers.

As concerns this clonotype: The target antigen is unknown.

TCRB libraries came from RNA via three nested multiplex PCR rounds. Each CDR3 protein gets one entry after TCRdb re-called the multiplex PCR reads with MiXCR. The top ten clones hold less than 50% of a sample with about 11,000 distinct CDR3 sequences, approximately 71% of them seen once. The CDR3 runs to 13 residues. Germline V gene lookup returns CDR1 SGHRS and CDR2 YFSETQ. After removal of 5 bases from V and 7 bases from J, the junction contained 5 bases not matched to a gene. Sequenced: brain tumor tissue. The chain carries TRBV5-1 and TRBJ2-1, with 8 bases fitting TRBD1. The clonotype originates from a male donor with glioblastoma. This chain's CDR3 is CASSLWTGNEQFF. The CDR3 bases are TGCGCCAGCAGTTTATGGACAGGGAATGAGCAGTTCTTC.